The sequence of this TCR beta chain was determined in a study of cytomegalovirus exposure and HLA in healthy donors. This CDR3 is built from 16 residues. Germline values: CDR1 SGHNT, CDR2 YYREEE (reference sequence). Trimming cost V 7 bases and J 5 bases, with 25 bases left between them. PCR was performed using 60 Vbeta and 13 Jbeta primers. Data came from immunoSEQ multiplex PCR; TCRdb stores just in-frame clones and leaves some out. The sample has 150,000 to 200,000 clones, just over 75% seen once; the top ten hold about 1.9%. V and J are TRBV5-4 and TRBJ2-7, with D perhaps matching TRBD1 (6 bases). This clonotype was sampled from a woman aged 25 to 45 in good health and CMV-seropositive. The sequenced sample consisted of PBMCs. DNA of the CDR3: TGTGCCAGCTCAACTCCGACGGGGCAGGGGTCCCACGAGCAGTACTTC. This gives the protein CASSTPTGQGSHEQYF.